This TCR beta chain was recorded in a study of long-term antiretroviral therapy in people with HIV. Each donor had at least one pre-ART and at least two post-ART PBMC samples. Trimming removed 0 bases from V and 0 bases from J, with 11 bases in between. CDR3 length equals 17 residues. Germline CDR1 MRHNA, CDR2 SNTAGT. The assay, immunoSEQ v3.0, was run at survey level. The assay was immunoSEQ multiplex PCR, and TCRdb's table has in-frame clones only and misses some. The sample shows some 18,000 clones, more than 60% of them seen only once. V is TRBV6-4 and J is TRBJ2-2, with D possibly being TRBD1 or TRBD2 (5 bases each). The sequencing used unsorted PBMCs, collected 2.1 to 2.2 years before starting antiretroviral therapy. This sequence was found in a man aged 25-45 years with HIV. Here the CDR3 DNA reads TGTGCCAGCAGTGACTCTTCTGGGACGGCGAACACCGGGGAGCTGTTTTTT. Translated: CASSDSSGTANTGELFF.